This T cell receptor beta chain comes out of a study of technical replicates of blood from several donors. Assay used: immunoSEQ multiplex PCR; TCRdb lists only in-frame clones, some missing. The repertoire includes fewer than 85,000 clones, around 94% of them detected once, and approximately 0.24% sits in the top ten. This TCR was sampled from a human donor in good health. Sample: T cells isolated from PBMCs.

The CDR3 DNA is TGTGCCAGCAGTTACCTAGCGGGGGGCCGGAATACGCAGTATTTT. Translating it yields CASSYLAGGRNTQYF. This sequence joins TRBV6-5 and TRBJ2-3, with 11 bases lining up with TRBD2. This CDR3 is built from 15 residues. Looked up from germline, CDR1 is MNHEY and CDR2 is SVGAGI. The junction had 5 bases not matched to a gene; V was cut back by 2 bases and J by 7 bases.